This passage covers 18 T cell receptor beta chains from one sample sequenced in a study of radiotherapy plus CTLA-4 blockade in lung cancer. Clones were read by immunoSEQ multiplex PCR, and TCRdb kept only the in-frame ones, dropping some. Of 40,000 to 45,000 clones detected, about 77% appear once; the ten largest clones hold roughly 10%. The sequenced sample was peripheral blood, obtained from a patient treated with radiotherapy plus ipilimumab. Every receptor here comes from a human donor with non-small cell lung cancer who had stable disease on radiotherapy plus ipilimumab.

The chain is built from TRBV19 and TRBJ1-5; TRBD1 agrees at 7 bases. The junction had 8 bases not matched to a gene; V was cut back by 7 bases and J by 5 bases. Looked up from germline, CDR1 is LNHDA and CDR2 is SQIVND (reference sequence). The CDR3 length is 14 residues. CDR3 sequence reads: CASKGGTDYQPQHF. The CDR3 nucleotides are TGTGCCAGTAAAGGGGGGACAGACTATCAGCCCCAGCATTTT.

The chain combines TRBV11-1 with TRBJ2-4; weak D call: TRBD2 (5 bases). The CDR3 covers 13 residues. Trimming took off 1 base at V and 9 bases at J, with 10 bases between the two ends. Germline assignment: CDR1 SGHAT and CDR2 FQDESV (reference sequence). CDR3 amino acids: CASSLVGRAIQYF. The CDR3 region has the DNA TGTGCCAGCAGCTTAGTAGGGCGGGCCATTCAGTACTTC.

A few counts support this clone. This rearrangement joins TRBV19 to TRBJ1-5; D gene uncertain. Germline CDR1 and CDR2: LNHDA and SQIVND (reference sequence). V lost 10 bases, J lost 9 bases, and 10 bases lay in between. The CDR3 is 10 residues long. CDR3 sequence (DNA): TGTGCCACCCCAACTGGGCCCCAGCATTTT. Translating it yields CATPTGPQHF.

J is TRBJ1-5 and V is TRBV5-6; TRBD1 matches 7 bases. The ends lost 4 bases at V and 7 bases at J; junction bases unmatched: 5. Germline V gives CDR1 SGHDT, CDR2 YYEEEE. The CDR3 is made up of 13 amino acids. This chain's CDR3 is CASSADRDQPQHF. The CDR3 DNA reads TGTGCCAGCAGCGCTGACAGGGACCAGCCCCAGCATTTT.

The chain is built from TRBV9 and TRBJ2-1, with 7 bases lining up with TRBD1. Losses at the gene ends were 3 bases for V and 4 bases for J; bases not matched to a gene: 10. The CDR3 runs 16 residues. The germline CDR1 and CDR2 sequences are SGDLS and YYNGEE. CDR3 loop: CASSAPGTGEYNEQFF. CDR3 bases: TGTGCCAGCAGCGCTCCCGGTACAGGGGAATACAATGAGCAGTTCTTC.

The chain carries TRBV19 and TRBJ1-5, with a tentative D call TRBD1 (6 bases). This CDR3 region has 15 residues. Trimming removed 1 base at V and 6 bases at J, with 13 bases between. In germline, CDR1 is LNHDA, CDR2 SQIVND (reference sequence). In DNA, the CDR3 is TGTGCCAGTAGTATAGGGTTGGCAGGGGTTCAGCCCCAGCATTTT. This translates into CASSIGLAGVQPQHF.

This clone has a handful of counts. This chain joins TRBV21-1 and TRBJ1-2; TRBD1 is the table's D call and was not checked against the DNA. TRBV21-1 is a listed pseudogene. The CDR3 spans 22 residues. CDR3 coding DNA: TGTGCCAGCAGCAAAGGAGGGGGTCACGTTGGGACGTTACAAAGAACTAACTATGGCTACACCTTC. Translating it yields CASSKGGGHVGTLQRTNYGYTF.

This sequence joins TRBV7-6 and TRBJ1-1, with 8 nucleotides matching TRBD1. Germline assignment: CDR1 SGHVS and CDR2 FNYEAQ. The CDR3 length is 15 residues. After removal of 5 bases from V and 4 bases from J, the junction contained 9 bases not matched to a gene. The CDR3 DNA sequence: TGTGCCAGCAGCCCCCTGACAGGGGTAATCACTGAAGCTTTCTTT. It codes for CASSPLTGVITEAFF.

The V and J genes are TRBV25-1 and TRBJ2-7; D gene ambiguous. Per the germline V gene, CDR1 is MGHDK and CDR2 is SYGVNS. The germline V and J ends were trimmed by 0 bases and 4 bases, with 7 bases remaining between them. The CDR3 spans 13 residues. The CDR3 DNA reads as TGTGCCAGCAGTGAATATGGAGAGTACGAGCAGTACTTC. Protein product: CASSEYGEYEQYF.

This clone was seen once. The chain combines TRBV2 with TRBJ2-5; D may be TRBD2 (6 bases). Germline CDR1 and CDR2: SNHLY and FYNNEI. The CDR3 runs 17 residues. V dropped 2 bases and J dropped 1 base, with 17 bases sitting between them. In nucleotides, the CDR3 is TGTGCCAGCAGTGAAATTATCGGTTTCGGGGGCCAAGAGACCCAGTACTTC. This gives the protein CASSEIIGFGGQETQYF.

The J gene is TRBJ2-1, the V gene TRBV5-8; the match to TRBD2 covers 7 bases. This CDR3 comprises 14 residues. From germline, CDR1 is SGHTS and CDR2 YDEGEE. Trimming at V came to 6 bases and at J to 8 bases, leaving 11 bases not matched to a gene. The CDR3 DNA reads TGTGCCAGCACTATAACGGGGGGTCGCGATGAGCAGTTCTTC. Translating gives CASTITGGRDEQFF.

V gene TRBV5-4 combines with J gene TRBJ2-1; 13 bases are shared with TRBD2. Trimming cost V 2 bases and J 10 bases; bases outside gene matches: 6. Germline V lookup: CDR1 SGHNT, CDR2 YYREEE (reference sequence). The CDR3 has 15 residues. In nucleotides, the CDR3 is TGTGCCAGCAGCTTAGGACTAGCGGGGGAGGGGGAGCAGTTCTTC. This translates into CASSLGLAGEGEQFF.

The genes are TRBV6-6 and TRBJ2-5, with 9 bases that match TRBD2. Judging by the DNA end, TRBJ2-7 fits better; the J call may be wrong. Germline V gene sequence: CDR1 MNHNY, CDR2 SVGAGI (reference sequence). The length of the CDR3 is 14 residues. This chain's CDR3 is CASSTRTSAHEQYF. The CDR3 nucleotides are TGTGCCAGCAGTACCCGGACTAGCGCCCACGAGCAGTACTTC.

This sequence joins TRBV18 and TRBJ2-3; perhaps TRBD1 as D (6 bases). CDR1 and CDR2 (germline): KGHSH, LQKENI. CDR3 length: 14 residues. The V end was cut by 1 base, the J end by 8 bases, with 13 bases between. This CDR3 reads CASSPLQGLGTQYF. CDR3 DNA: TGTGCCAGCTCACCACTGCAGGGGCTGGGTACGCAGTATTTT.

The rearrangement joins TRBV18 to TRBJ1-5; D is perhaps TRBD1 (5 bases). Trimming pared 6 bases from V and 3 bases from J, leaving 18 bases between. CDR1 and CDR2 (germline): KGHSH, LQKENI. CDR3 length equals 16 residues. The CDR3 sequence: CASSPSGQGNNQPQHF. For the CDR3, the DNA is TGTGCCAGCTCCCCGAGTGGTCAGGGTAACAATCAGCCCCAGCATTTT.

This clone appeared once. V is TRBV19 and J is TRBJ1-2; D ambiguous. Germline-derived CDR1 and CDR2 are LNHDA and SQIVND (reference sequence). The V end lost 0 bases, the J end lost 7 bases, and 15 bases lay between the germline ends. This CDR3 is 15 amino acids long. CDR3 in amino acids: CASSIDSTSLGGYTF. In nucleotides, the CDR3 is TGTGCCAGTAGTATAGATTCGACTTCTTTAGGTGGCTACACCTTC.

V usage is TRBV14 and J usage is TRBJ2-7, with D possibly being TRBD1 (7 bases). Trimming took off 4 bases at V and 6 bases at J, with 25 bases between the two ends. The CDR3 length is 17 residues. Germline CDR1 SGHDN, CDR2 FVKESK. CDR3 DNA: TGTGCCAGCAGCCCGCCCATGCGGCAGGGGGGCTTGGTCGAGCAGTACTTC. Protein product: CASSPPMRQGGLVEQYF. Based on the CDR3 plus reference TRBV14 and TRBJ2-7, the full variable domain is EAGVTQFPSHSVIEKGQTVTLRCDPISGHDNLYWYRRVMGKEIKFLLHFVKESKQDESGMPNNRFLAERTGGTYSTLKVQPAELEDSGVYFCASSPPMRQGGLVEQYFGPGTRLTVT.

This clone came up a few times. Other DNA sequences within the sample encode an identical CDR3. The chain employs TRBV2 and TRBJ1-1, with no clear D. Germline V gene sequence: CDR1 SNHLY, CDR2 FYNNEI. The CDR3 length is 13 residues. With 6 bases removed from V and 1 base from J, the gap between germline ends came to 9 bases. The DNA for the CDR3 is TGTGCCAGCAGGGCCCGACAGAACACTGAAGCTTTCTTT. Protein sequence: CASRARQNTEAFF.